This TCR beta chain is from a study of kidney transplant recipient with SARS-CoV-2 infection. Via MiXCR, TCRdb re-called the reads, giving one row per CDR3 protein. The sample lists 200,000 to 300,000 distinct CDR3 sequences; 29% were seen once. The CDR3 loop spans 14 amino acids. Germline values: CDR1 SGDLS, CDR2 YYNGEE. This clonotype was recorded once. Sequence at one end of the junction differs from germline and may be a read error. The sequences come from a blood sample, collected at baseline and between days 110 and 120 from a kidney transplant recipient. This TCR derives from a young adult male patient who had COVID-19 and was a kidney transplant recipient. Some of the T cells may derive from the graft donor. This chain uses TRBV9 with TRBJ2-5; 8 bases fit TRBD1. CDR3 sequence (DNA): TGTGCCAGCAGCCCCCAGGACAGGGCAGAGACCCGGTACTTC. It yields the protein CASSPQDRAETRYF.